A selection of T cell receptor beta chains follows, all from one sample in a study of cytomegalovirus exposure and HLA in healthy donors. Method: immunoSEQ multiplex PCR; TCRdb's copy keeps in-frame clones and lacks some. Of some 130,000 clones detected, approximately 89% appear once; the ten largest clones hold around 1.2%. Sequencing was carried out using PBMCs. The source of these receptors is a woman aged 18-29 years in good health and CMV-seronegative. Each CDR3 is given with its conserved first and last residue. Fields, in order: clone size, D gene, V gene, J gene, CDR3 protein, CDR3 DNA. A D gene is named only where the DNA matches it firmly. Rows give clone size only sometimes, using once, few, many, or a class for an expanded clone.

clone_size: once; d_call: TRBD2; v_call: TRBV9; j_call: TRBJ2-1; cdr3_aa: CASSTSGTTNNEQFF; cdr3_nt: TGTGCCAGCAGCACGTCCGGGACTACCAACAATGAGCAGTTCTTC
clone_size: NA; d_call: NA; v_call: TRBV11-2; j_call: TRBJ2-1; cdr3_aa: CASSRGFYNEQFF; cdr3_nt: TGTGCCAGCAGCAGGGGTTTCTACAATGAGCAGTTCTTC
clone_size: NA; d_call: NA; v_call: TRBV7-3; j_call: TRBJ2-3; cdr3_aa: CASSTRVSDTQYF; cdr3_nt: TGTGCCAGCAGTACACGGGTCTCGGATACGCAGTATTTT
clone_size: NA; d_call: NA; v_call: TRBV19; j_call: TRBJ2-5; cdr3_aa: CASRQGGGQETQYF; cdr3_nt: TGTGCCAGTAGGCAGGGAGGAGGCCAAGAGACCCAGTACTTC
clone_size: NA; d_call: TRBD2; v_call: TRBV2; j_call: TRBJ2-1; cdr3_aa: CASSPGTRYNEQFF; cdr3_nt: TGTGCCAGCAGCCCAGGGACTAGGTACAATGAACAGTTCTTC
clone_size: NA; d_call: NA; v_call: TRBV2; j_call: TRBJ2-3; cdr3_aa: CASSDWRDTQYF; cdr3_nt: TGTGCCAGCAGTGATTGGAGAGATACGCAGTATTTT
clone_size: NA; d_call: TRBD1; v_call: TRBV6-1; j_call: TRBJ1-6; cdr3_aa: CASSSGQPGRSPLHF; cdr3_nt: TGTGCCAGCAGTTCGGGACAGCCGGGCCGATCACCCCTCCACTTT
clone_size: NA; d_call: NA; v_call: TRBV6-5; j_call: TRBJ2-7; cdr3_aa: CASSYSGEINEQYF; cdr3_nt: TGTGCCAGCAGTTACTCCGGGGAGATAAACGAGCAGTACTTC
clone_size: few; d_call: NA; v_call: TRBV6-5; j_call: TRBJ1-2; cdr3_aa: CASSTGYGYTF; cdr3_nt: TGTGCCAGCAGTACAGGCTATGGCTACACCTTC
clone_size: NA; d_call: NA; v_call: TRBV19; j_call: TRBJ1-3; cdr3_aa: CASRTRGTVANTIYF; cdr3_nt: TGTGCCAGTAGAACCCGCGGGACGGTGGCAAACACCATATATTTT
clone_size: NA; d_call: NA; v_call: TRBV25-1; j_call: TRBJ1-1; cdr3_aa: CASRWSNTEAFF; cdr3_nt: TGTGCCAGCCGGTGGAGTAACACTGAAGCTTTCTTT
clone_size: NA; d_call: NA; v_call: TRBV27; j_call: TRBJ1-1; cdr3_aa: CASSLSNTWEAFF; cdr3_nt: TGTGCCAGCAGTTTATCGAATACTTGGGAAGCTTTCTTT
clone_size: few; d_call: TRBD1; v_call: TRBV5-6; j_call: TRBJ1-2; cdr3_aa: CASRDTGTANFGYTF; cdr3_nt: TGTGCCAGCAGAGACACCGGGACAGCGAACTTTGGCTACACCTTC
clone_size: NA; d_call: TRBD1; v_call: TRBV29-1; j_call: TRBJ2-7; cdr3_aa: CSARDRVYEQYF; cdr3_nt: TGCAGCGCCCGGGACAGGGTCTACGAGCAGTACTTC
clone_size: NA; d_call: TRBD2; v_call: TRBV27; j_call: TRBJ2-1; cdr3_aa: CASRLFLNGGDNEQFF; cdr3_nt: TGTGCCAGCAGACTGTTCTTGAACGGGGGGGACAATGAGCAGTTCTTC
clone_size: NA; d_call: TRBD1; v_call: TRBV23-1; j_call: TRBJ1-1; cdr3_aa: CASTNPGQGMAEAFF; cdr3_nt: TGCGCCAGCACTAATCCGGGACAGGGGATGGCTGAAGCTTTCTTT
clone_size: NA; d_call: NA; v_call: TRBV14; j_call: TRBJ2-5; cdr3_aa: CASSQLTGGQETQYF; cdr3_nt: TGTGCCAGCAGCCAACTAACTGGTGGCCAAGAGACCCAGTACTTC
clone_size: NA; d_call: NA; v_call: TRBV18; j_call: TRBJ1-5; cdr3_aa: CASSPTTGSNQPQHF; cdr3_nt: TGTGCCAGCTCACCGACGACAGGTTCCAATCAGCCCCAGCATTTT
clone_size: NA; d_call: TRBD2; v_call: TRBV19; j_call: TRBJ2-3; cdr3_aa: CASNQGRGAPDTQYF; cdr3_nt: TGTGCCAGTAATCAAGGGCGGGGGGCCCCAGATACGCAGTATTTT
clone_size: NA; d_call: NA; v_call: TRBV18; j_call: TRBJ2-7; cdr3_aa: CASSPSDRTQYF; cdr3_nt: TGTGCCAGCTCACCTTCCGACAGGACACAGTACTTC
clone_size: NA; d_call: NA; v_call: TRBV7-9; j_call: TRBJ1-3; cdr3_aa: CASSSGEFFSGNTIYF; cdr3_nt: TGTGCCAGCAGCTCGGGGGAGTTTTTCTCTGGAAACACCATATATTTT
clone_size: NA; d_call: NA; v_call: TRBV2; j_call: TRBJ2-5; cdr3_aa: CASIDNQETQYF; cdr3_nt: TGTGCCAGCATTGACAACCAAGAGACCCAGTACTTC
clone_size: NA; d_call: TRBD1; v_call: TRBV5-1; j_call: TRBJ1-3; cdr3_aa: CASSLSGPGTGVGGNTIYF; cdr3_nt: TGCGCCAGCAGCTTAAGCGGCCCCGGGACAGGGGTCGGTGGAAACACCATATATTTT
clone_size: once; d_call: TRBD1; v_call: TRBV5-1; j_call: TRBJ2-7; cdr3_aa: CASSFWTGGYEQYF; cdr3_nt: TGCGCCAGCAGCTTTTGGACAGGGGGCTACGAGCAGTACTTC
clone_size: NA; d_call: TRBD1; v_call: TRBV15; j_call: TRBJ1-4; cdr3_aa: CATSSPRDSNEKLFF; cdr3_nt: TGTGCCACCAGCAGTCCCCGGGACAGTAATGAAAAACTGTTTTTT
clone_size: NA; d_call: NA; v_call: TRBV10-3; j_call: TRBJ2-2; cdr3_aa: CATLAGSVPGELFF; cdr3_nt: TGTGCCACCCTGGCAGGGTCGGTTCCCGGGGAGCTGTTTTTT
clone_size: NA; d_call: TRBD1; v_call: TRBV10-3; j_call: TRBJ1-1; cdr3_aa: CAISENSWGQGLGTEAFF; cdr3_nt: TGTGCCATCAGTGAGAATAGTTGGGGACAGGGGTTAGGCACTGAAGCTTTCTTT
clone_size: NA; d_call: TRBD1; v_call: TRBV6-5; j_call: TRBJ1-4; cdr3_aa: CASSRGGQGREKLFF; cdr3_nt: TGTGCCAGCAGCCGAGGGGGACAGGGCCGGGAAAAACTGTTTTTT
clone_size: once; d_call: TRBD2; v_call: TRBV11-2; j_call: TRBJ2-2; cdr3_aa: CASSLRETGELFF; cdr3_nt: TGTGCCAGCAGCTTGCGGGAGACCGGGGAGCTGTTTTTT
clone_size: NA; d_call: TRBD1; v_call: TRBV18; j_call: TRBJ1-1; cdr3_aa: CASSVQGAMNTEAFF; cdr3_nt: TGTGCCAGCTCAGTTCAGGGGGCCATGAACACTGAAGCTTTCTTT
clone_size: NA; d_call: TRBD1; v_call: TRBV29-1; j_call: TRBJ1-4; cdr3_aa: CSVESGQGSEKLFF; cdr3_nt: TGCAGCGTTGAATCGGGACAGGGAAGCGAAAAACTGTTTTTT
clone_size: NA; d_call: NA; v_call: TRBV9; j_call: TRBJ2-3; cdr3_aa: CASSVDPRGRTDTQYF; cdr3_nt: TGTGCCAGCAGCGTAGATCCGCGGGGGCGGACAGATACGCAGTATTTT
clone_size: NA; d_call: TRBD1; v_call: TRBV9; j_call: TRBJ1-4; cdr3_aa: CASSPQGAQGEKLFF; cdr3_nt: TGTGCCAGCAGCCCCCAGGGGGCGCAAGGGGAAAAACTGTTTTTT
clone_size: once; d_call: TRBD1; v_call: TRBV29-1; j_call: TRBJ1-1; cdr3_aa: CSVAVDRAKGAFF; cdr3_nt: TGCAGCGTCGCAGTCGACAGGGCGAAGGGAGCTTTCTTT
clone_size: NA; d_call: TRBD2; v_call: TRBV11-2; j_call: TRBJ2-1; cdr3_aa: CASSSRSSGTMLGWNEQFF; cdr3_nt: TGTGCCAGCAGCTCCCGTTCTAGCGGGACGATGCTCGGTTGGAATGAGCAGTTCTTC
clone_size: NA; d_call: TRBD2; v_call: TRBV5-1; j_call: TRBJ2-1; cdr3_aa: CASSLTGTSANEQFF; cdr3_nt: TGCGCCAGCAGCTTGACCGGGACTAGTGCCAATGAGCAGTTCTTC
clone_size: NA; d_call: NA; v_call: TRBV10-3; j_call: TRBJ1-1; cdr3_aa: CAISLGRRGGTEAFF; cdr3_nt: TGTGCCATCAGTCTTGGACGCAGGGGCGGGACTGAAGCTTTCTTT
clone_size: NA; d_call: TRBD2; v_call: TRBV6-5; j_call: TRBJ2-7; cdr3_aa: CASSYSFGGLQYF; cdr3_nt: TGTGCCAGCAGTTACTCTTTCGGGGGGTTGCAGTACTTC
clone_size: NA; d_call: NA; v_call: TRBV7-3; j_call: TRBJ2-7; cdr3_aa: CASSLYGGDPYEQYF; cdr3_nt: TGTGCCAGCAGCTTATACGGCGGGGACCCCTACGAGCAGTACTTC
clone_size: NA; d_call: TRBD2; v_call: TRBV4-2; j_call: TRBJ2-5; cdr3_aa: CASSQEASGGLGTQYF; cdr3_nt: TGTGCCAGCAGCCAAGAGGCTAGCGGGGGCCTTGGGACCCAGTACTTC
clone_size: NA; d_call: NA; v_call: TRBV15; j_call: TRBJ2-2; cdr3_aa: CATSRDMTGFTGELFF; cdr3_nt: TGTGCCACCAGCAGAGATATGACGGGGTTTACCGGGGAGCTGTTTTTT
clone_size: NA; d_call: NA; v_call: TRBV7-9; j_call: TRBJ1-3; cdr3_aa: CASSLGHSGNTIYF; cdr3_nt: TGTGCCAGCAGCTTGGGACACTCTGGAAACACCATATATTTT
clone_size: NA; d_call: NA; v_call: TRBV9; j_call: TRBJ1-1; cdr3_aa: CASSVVRAGEAFF; cdr3_nt: TGTGCCAGCAGCGTAGTGCGGGCCGGGGAAGCTTTCTTT
clone_size: NA; d_call: NA; v_call: TRBV7-9; j_call: TRBJ2-3; cdr3_aa: CASTLGLTDTQYF; cdr3_nt: TGTGCCAGCACCTTGGGACTCACAGATACGCAGTATTTT
clone_size: few; d_call: NA; v_call: TRBV5-1; j_call: TRBJ1-5; cdr3_aa: CASSTGPGESQHF; cdr3_nt: TGCGCCAGCAGCACTGGACCGGGAGAGTCCCAGCATTTT
clone_size: NA; d_call: NA; v_call: TRBV4-2; j_call: TRBJ1-1; cdr3_aa: CASSRFPPPKGSSQGYDTEAFF; cdr3_nt: TGTGCCAGCAGCCGCTTCCCACCCCCCAAAGGATCCTCACAGGGCTACGACACTGAAGCTTTCTTT
clone_size: few; d_call: TRBD2; v_call: TRBV19; j_call: TRBJ2-7; cdr3_aa: CASSVQGLAGLYEQYF; cdr3_nt: TGTGCCAGTAGTGTACAGGGACTAGCGGGGCTCTACGAGCAGTACTTC
clone_size: few; d_call: TRBD1; v_call: TRBV6-1; j_call: TRBJ2-7; cdr3_aa: CASSDRGLWDEQYF; cdr3_nt: TGTGCCAGCAGTGACAGGGGGCTGTGGGACGAGCAGTACTTC
clone_size: NA; d_call: TRBD1; v_call: TRBV19; j_call: TRBJ2-5; cdr3_aa: CARRERTGGMETQYF; cdr3_nt: TGTGCCAGACGAGAAAGGACAGGGGGCATGGAGACCCAGTACTTC
clone_size: NA; d_call: NA; v_call: TRBV7-2; j_call: TRBJ2-7; cdr3_aa: CASSSGEGMGYEQYF; cdr3_nt: TGTGCCAGCAGCTCAGGGGAGGGGATGGGATACGAGCAGTACTTC
clone_size: NA; d_call: TRBD1; v_call: TRBV9; j_call: TRBJ2-7; cdr3_aa: CASSDRDRGAEQYF; cdr3_nt: TGTGCCAGCAGCGACCGGGACAGGGGAGCCGAGCAGTACTTC
clone_size: NA; d_call: TRBD1; v_call: TRBV7-9; j_call: TRBJ2-2; cdr3_aa: CASTKQGLVTGELFF; cdr3_nt: TGTGCCAGCACGAAACAGGGGCTGGTTACCGGGGAGCTGTTTTTT
clone_size: once; d_call: NA; v_call: TRBV7-9; j_call: TRBJ1-2; cdr3_aa: CASRQSGVYGYTF; cdr3_nt: TGTGCCAGCAGGCAATCAGGGGTTTATGGCTACACCTTC
clone_size: NA; d_call: TRBD1; v_call: TRBV28; j_call: TRBJ1-2; cdr3_aa: CASSAGQGLYGYTF; cdr3_nt: TGTGCCAGCAGTGCGGGACAGGGACTTTATGGCTACACCTTC
clone_size: NA; d_call: NA; v_call: TRBV25-1; j_call: TRBJ1-2; cdr3_aa: CANSKSGTPGYGYTF; cdr3_nt: TGTGCCAACAGTAAGTCAGGGACTCCGGGCTATGGCTACACCTTC
clone_size: NA; d_call: TRBD1; v_call: TRBV7-6; j_call: TRBJ2-2; cdr3_aa: CASSFDRARTGELFF; cdr3_nt: TGTGCCAGCAGCTTCGACAGGGCGCGGACCGGGGAGCTGTTTTTT
clone_size: NA; d_call: TRBD1; v_call: TRBV7-3; j_call: TRBJ1-1; cdr3_aa: CASSFANSGGSTFF; cdr3_nt: TGTGCCAGCAGTTTTGCCAACTCAGGGGGCTCGACTTTCTTT
clone_size: NA; d_call: NA; v_call: TRBV27; j_call: TRBJ1-1; cdr3_aa: CASSFFLGAEAFF; cdr3_nt: TGTGCCAGCAGTTTCTTCCTCGGGGCTGAAGCTTTCTTT